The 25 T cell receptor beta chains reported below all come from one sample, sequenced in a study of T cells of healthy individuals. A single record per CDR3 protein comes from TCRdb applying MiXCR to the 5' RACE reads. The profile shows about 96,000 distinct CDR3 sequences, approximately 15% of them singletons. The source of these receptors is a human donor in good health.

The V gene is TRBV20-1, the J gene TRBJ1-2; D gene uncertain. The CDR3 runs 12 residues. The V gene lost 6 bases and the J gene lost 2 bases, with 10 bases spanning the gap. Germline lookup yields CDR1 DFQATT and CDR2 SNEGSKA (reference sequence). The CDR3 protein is CSAGEFNYGYTF. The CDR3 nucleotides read TGCAGTGCCGGGGAGTTCAACTATGGCTACACCTTC.

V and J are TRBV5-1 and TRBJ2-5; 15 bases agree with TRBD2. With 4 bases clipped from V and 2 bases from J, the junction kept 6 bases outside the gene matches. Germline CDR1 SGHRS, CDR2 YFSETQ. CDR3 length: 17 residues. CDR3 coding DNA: TGCGCCAGCAGCACGGGACTAGCGGGAGGACCTCAAGAGACCCAGTACTTC. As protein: CASSTGLAGGPQETQYF.

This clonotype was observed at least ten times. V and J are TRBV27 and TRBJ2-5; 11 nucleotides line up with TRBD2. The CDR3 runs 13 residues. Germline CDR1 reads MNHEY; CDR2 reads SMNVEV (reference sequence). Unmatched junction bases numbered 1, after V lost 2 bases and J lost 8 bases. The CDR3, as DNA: TGTGCCAGCAGTTTACTAGCGGGGGGTACCCAGTACTTC. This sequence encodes CASSLLAGGTQYF.

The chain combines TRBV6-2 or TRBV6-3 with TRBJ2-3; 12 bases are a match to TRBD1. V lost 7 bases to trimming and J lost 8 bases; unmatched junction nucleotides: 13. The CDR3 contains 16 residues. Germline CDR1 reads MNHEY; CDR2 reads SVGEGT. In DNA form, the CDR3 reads TGTGCCAGCAACCCCTCGAGGGACAGGGGGCGCGGTACGCAGTATTTT. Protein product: CASNPSRDRGRGTQYF.

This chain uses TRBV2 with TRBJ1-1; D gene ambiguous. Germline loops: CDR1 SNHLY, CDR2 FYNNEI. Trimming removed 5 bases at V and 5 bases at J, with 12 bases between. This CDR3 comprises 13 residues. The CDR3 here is CASSFGSKTEAFF. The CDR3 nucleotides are TGTGCCAGCAGTTTTGGGTCTAAGACTGAAGCTTTCTTT.

The DNA for the CDR3 is TGTGCCAGCAGCCCGAGACAGGGCGCCACCGGGGAGCTGTTTTTT. Its translation is CASSPRQGATGELFF. The rearrangement joins TRBV7-2 to TRBJ2-2, with 7 bases lining up with TRBD1. Per germline, CDR1 SGHTA and CDR2 FQGNSA. This CDR3 has 15 amino acids. V trimming: 5 bases; J trimming: 4 bases; junction bases outside the gene matches: 7.

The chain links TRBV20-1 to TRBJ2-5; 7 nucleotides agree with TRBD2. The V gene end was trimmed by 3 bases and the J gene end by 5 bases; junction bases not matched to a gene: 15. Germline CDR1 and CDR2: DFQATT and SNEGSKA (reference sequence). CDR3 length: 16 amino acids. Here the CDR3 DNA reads TGCAGTGCTAGCTTACCGGGGCCACCGCGGGGGGAGACCCAGTACTTC. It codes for CSASLPGPPRGETQYF.

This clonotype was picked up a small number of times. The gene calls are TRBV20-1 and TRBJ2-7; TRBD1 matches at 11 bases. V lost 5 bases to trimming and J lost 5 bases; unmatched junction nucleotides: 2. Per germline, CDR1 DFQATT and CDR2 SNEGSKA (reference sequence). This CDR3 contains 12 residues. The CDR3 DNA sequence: TGCAGTGCTGCGGACAGGGGGCACGAGCAGTACTTC. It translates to CSAADRGHEQYF.

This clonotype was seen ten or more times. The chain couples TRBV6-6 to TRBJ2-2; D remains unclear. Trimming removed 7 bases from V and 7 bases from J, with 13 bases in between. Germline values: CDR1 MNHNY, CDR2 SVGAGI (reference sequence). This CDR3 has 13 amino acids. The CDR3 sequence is CASTQMENGELFF. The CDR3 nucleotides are TGTGCCAGCACCCAGATGGAGAACGGGGAGCTGTTTTTT.

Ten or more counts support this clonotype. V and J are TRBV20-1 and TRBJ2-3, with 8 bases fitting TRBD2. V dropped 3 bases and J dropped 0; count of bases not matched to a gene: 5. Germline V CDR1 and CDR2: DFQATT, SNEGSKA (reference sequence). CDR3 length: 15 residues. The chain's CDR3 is CSASTSGLSTDTQYF. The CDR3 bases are TGCAGTGCTAGTACTAGCGGACTAAGCACAGATACGCAGTATTTT.

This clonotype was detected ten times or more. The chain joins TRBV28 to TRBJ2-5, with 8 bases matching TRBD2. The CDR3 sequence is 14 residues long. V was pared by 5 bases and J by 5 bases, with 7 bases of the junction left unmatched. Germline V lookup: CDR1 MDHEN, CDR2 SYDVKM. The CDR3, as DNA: TGTGCCAGCAGTCGACGGGGGGGCGCTGAGACCCAGTACTTC. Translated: CASSRRGGAETQYF.

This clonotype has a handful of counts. The CDR3 DNA follows: TGTGCCAGCCGGTCGGCGGGAGGGTTCAATGAGCAGTTCTTC. Its protein is CASRSAGGFNEQFF. V gene TRBV27 combines with J gene TRBJ2-1, with 9 bases fitting TRBD2. The V and J ends lost 8 bases and 6 bases, in that order; junction bases with no gene match: 8. Germline values: CDR1 MNHEY, CDR2 SMNVEV (reference sequence). This CDR3 is built from 14 residues.

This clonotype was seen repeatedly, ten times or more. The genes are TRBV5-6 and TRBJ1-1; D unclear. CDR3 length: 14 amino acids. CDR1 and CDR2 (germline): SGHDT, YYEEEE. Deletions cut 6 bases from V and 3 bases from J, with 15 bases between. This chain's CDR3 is CASTLPVAHTEAFF. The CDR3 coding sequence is TGTGCCAGCACCCTTCCGGTAGCGCACACTGAAGCTTTCTTT.

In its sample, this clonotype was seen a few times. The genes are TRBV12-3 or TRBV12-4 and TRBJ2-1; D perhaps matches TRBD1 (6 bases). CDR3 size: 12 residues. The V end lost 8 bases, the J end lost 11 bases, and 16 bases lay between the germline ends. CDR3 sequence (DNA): TGTGCCAGCGGATCGGACAGATTGAAGCAGTTCTTC. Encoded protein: CASGSDRLKQFF.

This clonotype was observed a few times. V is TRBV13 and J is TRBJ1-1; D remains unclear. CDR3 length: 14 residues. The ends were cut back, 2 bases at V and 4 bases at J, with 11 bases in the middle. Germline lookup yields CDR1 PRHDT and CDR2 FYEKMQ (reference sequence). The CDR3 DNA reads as TGTGCCAGCAGCTTATCCGGGGTTGGCACTGAAGCTTTCTTT. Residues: CASSLSGVGTEAFF. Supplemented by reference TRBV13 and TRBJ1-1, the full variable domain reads AAGVIQSPRHLIKEKRETATLKCYPIPRHDTVYWYQQGPGQDPQFLISFYEKMQSDKGSIPDRFSAQQFSDYHSELNMSSLELGDSALYFCASSLSGVGTEAFFGQGTRLTVV.

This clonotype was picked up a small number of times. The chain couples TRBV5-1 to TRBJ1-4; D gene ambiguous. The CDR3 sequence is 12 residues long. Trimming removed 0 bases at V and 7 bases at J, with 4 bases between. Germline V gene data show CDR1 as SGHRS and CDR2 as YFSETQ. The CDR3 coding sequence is TGCGCCAGCAGCTTGGACGGTGAAAAACTGTTTTTT. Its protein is CASSLDGEKLFF. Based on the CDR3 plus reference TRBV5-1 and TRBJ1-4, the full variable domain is KAGVTQTPRYLIKTRGQQVTLSCSPISGHRSVSWYQQTPGQGLQFLFEYFSETQRNKGNFPGRFSGRQFSNSRSEMNVSTLELGDSALYLCASSLDGEKLFFGSGTQLSVL.

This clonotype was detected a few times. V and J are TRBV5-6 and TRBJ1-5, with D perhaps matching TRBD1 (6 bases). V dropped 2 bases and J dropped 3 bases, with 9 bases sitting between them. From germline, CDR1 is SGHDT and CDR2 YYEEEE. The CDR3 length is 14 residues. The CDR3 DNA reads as TGTGCCAGCAGCTTTCAGGGGTACAATCAGCCCCAGCATTTT. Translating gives CASSFQGYNQPQHF.

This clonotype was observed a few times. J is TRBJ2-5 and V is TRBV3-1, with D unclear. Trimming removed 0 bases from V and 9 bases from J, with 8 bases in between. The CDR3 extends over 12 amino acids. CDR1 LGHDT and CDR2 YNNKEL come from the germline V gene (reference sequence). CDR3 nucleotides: TGTGCCAGCAGCCAAGAAGGGCAGGCCCAGTACTTC. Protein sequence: CASSQEGQAQYF.

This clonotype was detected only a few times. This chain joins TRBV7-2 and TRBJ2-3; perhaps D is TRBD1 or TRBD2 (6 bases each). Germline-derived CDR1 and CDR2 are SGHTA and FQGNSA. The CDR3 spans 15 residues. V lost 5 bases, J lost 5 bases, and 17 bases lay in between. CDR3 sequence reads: CASSLTGARGDTQYF. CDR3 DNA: TGTGCCAGCAGCCTCACGGGGGCGCGCGGAGATACGCAGTATTTT.

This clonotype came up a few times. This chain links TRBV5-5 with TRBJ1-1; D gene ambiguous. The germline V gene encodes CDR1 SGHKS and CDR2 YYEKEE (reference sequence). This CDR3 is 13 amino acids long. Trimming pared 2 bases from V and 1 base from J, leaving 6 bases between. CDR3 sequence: CASSFSSNTEAFF. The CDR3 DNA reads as TGTGCCAGCAGCTTTAGCTCGAACACTGAAGCTTTCTTT.

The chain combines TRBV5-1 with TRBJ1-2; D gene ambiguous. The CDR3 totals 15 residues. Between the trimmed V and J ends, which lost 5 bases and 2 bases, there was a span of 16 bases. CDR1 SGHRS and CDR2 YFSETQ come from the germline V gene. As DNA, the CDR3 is TGCGCCAGCAGTTCCGCACCGGACGGGAACTATGGCTACACCTTC. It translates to CASSSAPDGNYGYTF.

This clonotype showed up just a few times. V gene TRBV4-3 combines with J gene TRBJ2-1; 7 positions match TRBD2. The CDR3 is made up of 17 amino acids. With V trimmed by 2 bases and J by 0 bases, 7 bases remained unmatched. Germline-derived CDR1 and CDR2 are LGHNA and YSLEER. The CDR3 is CASSQRASGGSYNEQFF. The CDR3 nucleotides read TGCGCCAGCAGCCAAAGGGCTAGCGGAGGCTCCTACAATGAGCAGTTCTTC.

The DNA of the CDR3 is TGTGCCAGCAGCGCGACAGGGAAGCAAGAGACCCAGTACTTC. The encoded protein is CASSATGKQETQYF. This chain joins TRBV5-4 and TRBJ2-5; TRBD1 agrees at 7 bases. In germline, CDR1 is SGHNT, CDR2 YYREEE (reference sequence). This CDR3 is built from 14 residues. V lost 4 bases, J lost 2 bases, and 5 bases stayed unmatched.

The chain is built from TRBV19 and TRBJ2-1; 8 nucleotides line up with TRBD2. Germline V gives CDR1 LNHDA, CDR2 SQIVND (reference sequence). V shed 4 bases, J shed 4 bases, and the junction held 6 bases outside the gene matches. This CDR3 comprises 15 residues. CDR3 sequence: CASSRLLADYNEQFF. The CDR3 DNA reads TGTGCCAGTAGTAGGTTACTAGCGGATTACAATGAGCAGTTCTTC. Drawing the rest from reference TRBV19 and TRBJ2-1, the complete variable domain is DGGITQSPKYLFRKEGQNVTLSCEQNLNHDAMYWYRQDPGQGLRLIYYSQIVNDFQKGDIAEGYSVSREKKESFPLTVTSAQKNPTAFYLCASSRLLADYNEQFFGPGTRLTVL.

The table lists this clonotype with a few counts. The CDR3 coding sequence is TGTGCCAGTCGCCCGGAGCGAGAGACCCAGTACTTC. Translation: CASRPERETQYF. The V gene is TRBV6-2 or TRBV6-3, the J gene TRBJ2-5; no reliable D call. The V end lost 9 bases, the J end lost 4 bases, and 12 bases lay between the germline ends. CDR3 length: 12 residues. Germline CDR1 and CDR2: MNHEY and SVGEGT.